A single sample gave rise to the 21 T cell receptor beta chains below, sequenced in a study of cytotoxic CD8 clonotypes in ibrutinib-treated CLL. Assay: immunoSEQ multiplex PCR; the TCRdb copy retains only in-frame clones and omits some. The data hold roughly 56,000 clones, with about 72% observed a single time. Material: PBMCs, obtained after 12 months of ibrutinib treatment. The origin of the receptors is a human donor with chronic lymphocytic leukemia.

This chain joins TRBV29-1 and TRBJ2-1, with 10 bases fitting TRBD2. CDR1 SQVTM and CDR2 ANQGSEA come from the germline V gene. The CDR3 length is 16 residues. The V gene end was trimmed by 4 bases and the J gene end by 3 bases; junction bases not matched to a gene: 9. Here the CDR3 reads CSVGAKLAGYYNEQFF. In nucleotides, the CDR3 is TGCAGCGTTGGGGCCAAACTAGCGGGATACTACAATGAGCAGTTCTTC.

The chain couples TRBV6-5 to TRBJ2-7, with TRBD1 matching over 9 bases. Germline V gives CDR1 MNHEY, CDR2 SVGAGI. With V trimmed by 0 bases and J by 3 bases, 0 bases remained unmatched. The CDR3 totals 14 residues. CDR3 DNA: TGTGCCAGCAGTTACTCGACAGGGGGCTACGAGCAGTACTTC. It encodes CASSYSTGGYEQYF.

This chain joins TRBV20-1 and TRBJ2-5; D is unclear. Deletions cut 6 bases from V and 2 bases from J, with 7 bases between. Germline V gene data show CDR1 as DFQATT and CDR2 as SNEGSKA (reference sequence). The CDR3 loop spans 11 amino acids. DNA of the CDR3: TGCAGTGCGGCCGGACAAGAGACCCAGTACTTC. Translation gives CSAAGQETQYF.

The DNA of the CDR3 is TGCGCCAGCAGCTTGGGAATACAGGGGGCGCTTTTTAATGAGCAGTTCTTC. Its protein is CASSLGIQGALFNEQFF. V is TRBV5-1 and J is TRBJ2-1, with 9 bases identical to TRBD1. The ends lost 0 bases at V and 7 bases at J; junction bases unmatched: 11. This CDR3 contains 17 residues. The germline V gene encodes CDR1 SGHRS and CDR2 YFSETQ. The full variable domain, in which reference TRBV5-1 and TRBJ2-1 provide the parts outside the CDR3, is KAGVTQTPRYLIKTRGQQVTLSCSPISGHRSVSWYQQTPGQGLQFLFEYFSETQRNKGNFPGRFSGRQFSNSRSEMNVSTLELGDSALYLCASSLGIQGALFNEQFFGPGTRLTVL.

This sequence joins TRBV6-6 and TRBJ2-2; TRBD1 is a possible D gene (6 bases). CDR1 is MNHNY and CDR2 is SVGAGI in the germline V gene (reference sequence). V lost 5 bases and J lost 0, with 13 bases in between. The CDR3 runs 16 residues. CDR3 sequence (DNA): TGTGCCAGCAGTCGACGTGGGACAACGAACACCGGGGAGCTGTTTTTT. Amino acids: CASSRRGTTNTGELFF.

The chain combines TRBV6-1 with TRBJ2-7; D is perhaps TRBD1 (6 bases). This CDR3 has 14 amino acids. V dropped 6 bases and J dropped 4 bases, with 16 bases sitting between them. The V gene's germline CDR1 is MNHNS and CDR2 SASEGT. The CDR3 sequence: CASSAGTMGYEQYF. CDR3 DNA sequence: TGTGCCAGCAGCGCCGGGACAATGGGGTACGAGCAGTACTTC.

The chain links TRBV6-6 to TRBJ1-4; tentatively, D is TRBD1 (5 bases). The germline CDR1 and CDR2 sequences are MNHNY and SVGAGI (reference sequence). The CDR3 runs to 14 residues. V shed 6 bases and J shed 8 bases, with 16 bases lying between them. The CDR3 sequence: CASSLVGGGEKLFF. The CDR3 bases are TGTGCCAGCAGCCTCGTGGGGGGAGGGGAAAAACTGTTTTTT.

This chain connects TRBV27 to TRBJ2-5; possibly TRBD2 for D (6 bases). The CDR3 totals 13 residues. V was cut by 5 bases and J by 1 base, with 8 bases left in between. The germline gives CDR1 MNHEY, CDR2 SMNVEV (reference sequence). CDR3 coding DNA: TGTGCCAGCAGTCGGGACTTCCAAGAGACCCAGTACTTC. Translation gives CASSRDFQETQYF.

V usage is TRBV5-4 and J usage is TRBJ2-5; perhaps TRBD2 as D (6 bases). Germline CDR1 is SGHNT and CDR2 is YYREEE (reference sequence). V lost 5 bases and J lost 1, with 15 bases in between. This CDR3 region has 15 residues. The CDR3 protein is CASRSTGTPQETQYF. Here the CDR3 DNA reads TGTGCCAGCAGGTCAACCGGGACTCCCCAAGAGACCCAGTACTTC.

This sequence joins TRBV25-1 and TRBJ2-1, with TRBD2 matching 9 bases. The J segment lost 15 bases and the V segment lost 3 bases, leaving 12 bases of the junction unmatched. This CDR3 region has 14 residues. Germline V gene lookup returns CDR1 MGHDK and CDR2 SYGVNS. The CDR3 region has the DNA TGTGCCAGCAGTGATGGGACTAGCTCTCATAGCAGGTTCTTC. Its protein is CASSDGTSSHSRFF.

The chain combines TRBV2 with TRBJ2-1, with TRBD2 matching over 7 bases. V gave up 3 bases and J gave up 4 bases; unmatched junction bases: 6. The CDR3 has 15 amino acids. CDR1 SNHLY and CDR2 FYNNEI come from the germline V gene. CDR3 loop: CASSDRRGLYNEQFF. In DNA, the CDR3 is TGTGCCAGCAGTGATAGGAGGGGACTATACAATGAGCAGTTCTTC.

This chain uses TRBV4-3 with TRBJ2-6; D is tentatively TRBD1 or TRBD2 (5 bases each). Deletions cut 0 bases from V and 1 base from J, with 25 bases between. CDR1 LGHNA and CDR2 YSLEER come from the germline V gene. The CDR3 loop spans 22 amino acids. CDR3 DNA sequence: TGCGCCAGCAGCCAAGATCCCCCTGTCAGGGTGGGAGTTGGTTCTGGGGCCAACGTCCTGACTTTC. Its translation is CASSQDPPVRVGVGSGANVLTF.

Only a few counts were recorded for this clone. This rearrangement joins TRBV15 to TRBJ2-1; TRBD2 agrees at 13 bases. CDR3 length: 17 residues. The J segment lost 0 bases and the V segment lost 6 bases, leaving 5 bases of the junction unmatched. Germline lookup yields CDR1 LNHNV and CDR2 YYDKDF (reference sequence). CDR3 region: CATRELAGGDSYNEQFF. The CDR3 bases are TGTGCCACCAGGGAACTAGCGGGAGGGGACTCCTACAATGAGCAGTTCTTC. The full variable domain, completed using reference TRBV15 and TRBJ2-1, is DAMVIQNPRYQVTQFGKPVTLSCSQTLNHNVMYWYQQKSSQAPKLLFHYYDKDFNNEADTPDNFQSRRPNTSFCFLDIRSPGLGDTAMYLCATRELAGGDSYNEQFFGPGTRLTVL.

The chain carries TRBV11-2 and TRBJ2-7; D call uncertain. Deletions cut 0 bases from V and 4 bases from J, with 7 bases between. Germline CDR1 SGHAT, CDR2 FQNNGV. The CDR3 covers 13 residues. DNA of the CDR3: TGTGCCAGCAGCTTAGAACCAGGTTACGAGCAGTACTTC. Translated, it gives CASSLEPGYEQYF.

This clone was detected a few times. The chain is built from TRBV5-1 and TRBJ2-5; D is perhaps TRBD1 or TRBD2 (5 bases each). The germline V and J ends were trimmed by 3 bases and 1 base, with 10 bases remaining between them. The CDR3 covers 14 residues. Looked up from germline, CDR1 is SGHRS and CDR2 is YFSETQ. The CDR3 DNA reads TGCGCCAGCAGCTCGGGACGGCTCCAAGAGACCCAGTACTTC. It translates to CASSSGRLQETQYF.

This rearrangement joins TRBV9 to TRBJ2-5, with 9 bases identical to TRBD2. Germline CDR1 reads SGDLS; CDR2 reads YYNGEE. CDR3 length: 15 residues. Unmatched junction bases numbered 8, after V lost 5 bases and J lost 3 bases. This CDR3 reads CASSVGLAGEETQYF. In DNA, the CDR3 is TGTGCCAGCAGTGTGGGGTTAGCGGGAGAAGAGACCCAGTACTTC.

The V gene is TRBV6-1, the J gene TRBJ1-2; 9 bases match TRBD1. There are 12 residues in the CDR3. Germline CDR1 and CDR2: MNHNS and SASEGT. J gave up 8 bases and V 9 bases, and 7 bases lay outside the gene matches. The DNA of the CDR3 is TGTGCCAGTAGGACAGGGGACGGAGGCTACACCTTC. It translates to CASRTGDGGYTF.

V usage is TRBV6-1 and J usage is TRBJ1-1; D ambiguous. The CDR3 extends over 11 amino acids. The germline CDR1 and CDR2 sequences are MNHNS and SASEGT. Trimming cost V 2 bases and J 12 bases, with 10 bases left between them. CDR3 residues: CASSEKDRPFF. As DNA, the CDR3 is TGTGCCAGCAGTGAAAAAGATAGGCCTTTCTTT.

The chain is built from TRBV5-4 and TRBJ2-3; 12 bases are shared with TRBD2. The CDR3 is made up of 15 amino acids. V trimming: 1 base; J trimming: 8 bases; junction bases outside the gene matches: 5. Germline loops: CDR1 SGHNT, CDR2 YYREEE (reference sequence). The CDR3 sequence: CASSLPTSGSSTQYF. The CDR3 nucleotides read TGTGCCAGCAGCTTGCCGACTAGCGGGAGCAGTACGCAGTATTTT.

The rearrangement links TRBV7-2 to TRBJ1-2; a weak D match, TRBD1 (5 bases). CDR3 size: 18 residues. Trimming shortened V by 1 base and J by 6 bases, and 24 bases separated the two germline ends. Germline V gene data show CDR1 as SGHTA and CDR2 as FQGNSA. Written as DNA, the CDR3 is TGTGCCAGCAGCTTAGAATCGTGGGCAAGATTGGGACTCAATGGCTACACCTTC. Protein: CASSLESWARLGLNGYTF.

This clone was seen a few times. The CDR3 spells CASSLAGGALSGELFF. The CDR3 nucleotides are TGTGCCAGCAGTTTAGCGGGGGGCGCGTTATCCGGGGAGCTGTTTTTT. The chain joins TRBV27 to TRBJ2-2; 8 bases fit TRBD2. Germline values: CDR1 MNHEY, CDR2 SMNVEV (reference sequence). With 2 bases clipped from V and 6 bases from J, the junction kept 8 bases outside the gene matches. The CDR3 is 16 amino acids.